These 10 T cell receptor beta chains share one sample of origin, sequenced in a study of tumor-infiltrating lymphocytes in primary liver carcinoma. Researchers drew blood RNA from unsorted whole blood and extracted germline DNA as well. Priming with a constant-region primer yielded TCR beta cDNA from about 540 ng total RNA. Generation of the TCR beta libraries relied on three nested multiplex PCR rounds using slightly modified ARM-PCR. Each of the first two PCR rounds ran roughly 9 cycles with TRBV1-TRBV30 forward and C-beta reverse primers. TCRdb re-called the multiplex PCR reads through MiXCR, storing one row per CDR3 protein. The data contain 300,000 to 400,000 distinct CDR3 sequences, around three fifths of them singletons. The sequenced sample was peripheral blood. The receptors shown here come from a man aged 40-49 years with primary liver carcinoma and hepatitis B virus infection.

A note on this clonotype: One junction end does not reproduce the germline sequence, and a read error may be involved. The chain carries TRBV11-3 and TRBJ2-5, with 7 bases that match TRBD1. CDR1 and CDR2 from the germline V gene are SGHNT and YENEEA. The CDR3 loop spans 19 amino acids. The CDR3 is CASSLVFAAPSDRQEAQYF. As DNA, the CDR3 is TGTGCCAGCAGCTTAGTTTTCGCGGCCCCATCGGACAGGCAAGAGGCCCAGTACTTC.

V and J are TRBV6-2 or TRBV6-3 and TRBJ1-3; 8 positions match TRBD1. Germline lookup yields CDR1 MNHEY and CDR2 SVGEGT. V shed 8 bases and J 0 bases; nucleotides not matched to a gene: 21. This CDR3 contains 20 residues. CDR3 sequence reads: CASGSPTGAQNGGSGNTIYF. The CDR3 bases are TGTGCCAGCGGAAGCCCGACAGGGGCGCAAAACGGGGGCTCTGGAAACACCATATATTTT.

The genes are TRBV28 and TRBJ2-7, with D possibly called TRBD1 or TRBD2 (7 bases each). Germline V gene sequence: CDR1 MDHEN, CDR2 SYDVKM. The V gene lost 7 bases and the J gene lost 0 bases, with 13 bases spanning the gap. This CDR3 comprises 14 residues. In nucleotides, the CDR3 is TGTGCCAGCACCCAGGGGGGGAGCTCCTACGAGCAGTACTTC. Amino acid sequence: CASTQGGSSYEQYF.

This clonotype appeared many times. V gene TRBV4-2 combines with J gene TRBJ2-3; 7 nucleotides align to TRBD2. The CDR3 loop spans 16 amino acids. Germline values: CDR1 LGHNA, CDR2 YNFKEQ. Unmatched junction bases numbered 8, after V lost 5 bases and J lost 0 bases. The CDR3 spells CASSRPSGKSTDTQYF. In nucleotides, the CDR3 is TGTGCCAGCAGCAGGCCCAGCGGGAAGAGCACAGATACGCAGTATTTT.

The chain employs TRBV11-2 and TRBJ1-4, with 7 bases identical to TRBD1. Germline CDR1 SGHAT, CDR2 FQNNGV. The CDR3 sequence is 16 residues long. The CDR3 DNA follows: TGTGCTAGCTGCAATCGCCGACAGGGCAGGAATGAAAAACTGTTTTTT. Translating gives CASCNRRQGRNEKLFF.

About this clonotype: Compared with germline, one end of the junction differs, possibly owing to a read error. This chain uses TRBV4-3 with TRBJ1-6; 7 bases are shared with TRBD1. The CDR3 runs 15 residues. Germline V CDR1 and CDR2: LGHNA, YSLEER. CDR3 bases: TGCGCCAGCAGCCCTGCAGCAGGGGGAGATTCACTCCTCCACTTT. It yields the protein CASSPAAGGDSLLHF.

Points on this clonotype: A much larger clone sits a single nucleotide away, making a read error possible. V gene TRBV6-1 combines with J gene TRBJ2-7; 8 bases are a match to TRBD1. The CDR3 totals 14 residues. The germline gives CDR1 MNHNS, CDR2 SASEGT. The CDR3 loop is CANSELTGVGEQYF. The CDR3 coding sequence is TGTGCCAACAGTGAGTTGACAGGGGTGGGCGAGCAGTACTTC.

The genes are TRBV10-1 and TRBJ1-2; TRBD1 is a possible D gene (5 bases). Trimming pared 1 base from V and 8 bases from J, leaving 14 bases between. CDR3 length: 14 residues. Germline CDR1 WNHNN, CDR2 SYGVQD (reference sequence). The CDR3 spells CASSEYRDQGGYTF. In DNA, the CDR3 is TGCGCCAGCAGTGAGTATCGGGACCAGGGCGGCTACACCTTC.

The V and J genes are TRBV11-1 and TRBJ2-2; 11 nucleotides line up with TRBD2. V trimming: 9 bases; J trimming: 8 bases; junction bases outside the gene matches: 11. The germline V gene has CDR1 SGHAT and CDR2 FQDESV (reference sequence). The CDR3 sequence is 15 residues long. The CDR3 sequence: CASSLLTSGIGELFF. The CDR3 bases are TGTGCCAGTAGCCTCCTGACTAGCGGGATTGGGGAGCTGTTTTTT.

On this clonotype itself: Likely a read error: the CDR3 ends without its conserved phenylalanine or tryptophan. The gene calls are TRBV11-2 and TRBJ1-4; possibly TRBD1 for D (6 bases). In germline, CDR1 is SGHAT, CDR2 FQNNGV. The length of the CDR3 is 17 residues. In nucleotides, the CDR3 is TGTGTCAGCAGCTTAGATCGGAAACAGGGCCTCAATACGGGACTGTTTCTT. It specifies CVSSLDRKQGLNTGLFL.